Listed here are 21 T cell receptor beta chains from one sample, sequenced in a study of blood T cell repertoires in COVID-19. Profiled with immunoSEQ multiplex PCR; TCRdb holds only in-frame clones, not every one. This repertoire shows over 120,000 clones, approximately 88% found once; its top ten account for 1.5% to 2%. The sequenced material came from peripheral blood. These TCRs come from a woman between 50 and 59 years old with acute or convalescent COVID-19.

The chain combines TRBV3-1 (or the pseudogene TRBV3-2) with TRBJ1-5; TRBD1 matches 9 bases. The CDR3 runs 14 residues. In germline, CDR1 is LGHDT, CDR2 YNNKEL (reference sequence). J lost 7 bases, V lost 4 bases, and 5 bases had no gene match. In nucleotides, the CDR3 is TGTGCCAGCAGCCTGGGGACAGGGACACAGCCCCAGCATTTT. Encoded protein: CASSLGTGTQPQHF.

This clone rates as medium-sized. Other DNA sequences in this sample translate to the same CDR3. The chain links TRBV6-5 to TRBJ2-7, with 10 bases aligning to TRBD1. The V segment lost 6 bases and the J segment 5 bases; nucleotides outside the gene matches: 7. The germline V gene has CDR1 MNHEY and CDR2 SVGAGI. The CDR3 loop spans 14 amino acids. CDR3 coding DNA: TGTGCCAGCAGACGGGGACAGGGGTCCCACGAGCAGTACTTC. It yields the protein CASRRGQGSHEQYF.

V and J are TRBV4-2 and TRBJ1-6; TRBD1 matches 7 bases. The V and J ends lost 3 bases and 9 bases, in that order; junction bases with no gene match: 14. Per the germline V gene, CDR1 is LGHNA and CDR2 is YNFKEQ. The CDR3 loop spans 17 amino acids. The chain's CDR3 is CASSHGTGQQGISPLHF. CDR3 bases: TGTGCCAGCAGCCATGGGACCGGCCAACAGGGGATTTCACCCCTCCACTTT.

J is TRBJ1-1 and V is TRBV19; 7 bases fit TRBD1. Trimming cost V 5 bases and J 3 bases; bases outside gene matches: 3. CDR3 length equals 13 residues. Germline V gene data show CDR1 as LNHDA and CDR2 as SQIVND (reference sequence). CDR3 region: CASSPTGDTEAFF. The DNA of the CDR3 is TGTGCCAGTAGTCCTACAGGGGACACTGAAGCTTTCTTT.

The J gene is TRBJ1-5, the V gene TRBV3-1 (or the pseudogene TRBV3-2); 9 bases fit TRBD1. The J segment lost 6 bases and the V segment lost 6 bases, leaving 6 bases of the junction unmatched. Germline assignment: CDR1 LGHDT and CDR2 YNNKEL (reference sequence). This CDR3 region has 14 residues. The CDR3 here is CASSSGQGSQPQHF. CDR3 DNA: TGTGCCAGCAGTTCCGGACAGGGGAGTCAGCCCCAGCATTTT.

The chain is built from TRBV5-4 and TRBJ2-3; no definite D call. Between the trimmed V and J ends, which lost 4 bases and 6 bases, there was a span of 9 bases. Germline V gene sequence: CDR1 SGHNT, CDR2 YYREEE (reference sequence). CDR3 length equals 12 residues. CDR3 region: CASSPPQDTQYF. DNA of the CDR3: TGTGCCAGCAGCCCACCCCAGGATACGCAGTATTTT.

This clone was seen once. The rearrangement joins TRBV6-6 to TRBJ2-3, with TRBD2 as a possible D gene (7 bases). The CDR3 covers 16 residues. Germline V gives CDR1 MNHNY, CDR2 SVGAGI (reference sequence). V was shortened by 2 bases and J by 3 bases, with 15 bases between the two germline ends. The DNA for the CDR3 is TGTGCCAGCAGTTACCGCCGGGGGGCAGTGACAGATACGCAGTATTTT. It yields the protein CASSYRRGAVTDTQYF.

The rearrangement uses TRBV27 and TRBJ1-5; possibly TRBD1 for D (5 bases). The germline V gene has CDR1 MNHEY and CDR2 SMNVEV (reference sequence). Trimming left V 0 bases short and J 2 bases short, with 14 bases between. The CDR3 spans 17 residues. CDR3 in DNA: TGTGCCAGCAGTTTATCCGCAGGGTTTTTTGGCAATCAGCCCCAGCATTTT. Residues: CASSLSAGFFGNQPQHF.

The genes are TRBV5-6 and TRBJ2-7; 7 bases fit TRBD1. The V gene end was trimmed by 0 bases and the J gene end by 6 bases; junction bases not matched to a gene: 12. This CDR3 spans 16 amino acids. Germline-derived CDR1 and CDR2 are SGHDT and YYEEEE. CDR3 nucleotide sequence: TGTGCCAGCAGCTTGGGCCCGGACAGGTGGCTCTCCGAGCAGTACTTC. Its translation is CASSLGPDRWLSEQYF.

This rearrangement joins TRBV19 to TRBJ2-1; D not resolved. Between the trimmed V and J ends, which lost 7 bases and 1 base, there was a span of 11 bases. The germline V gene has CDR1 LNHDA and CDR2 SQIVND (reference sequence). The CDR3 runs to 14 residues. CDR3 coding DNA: TGTGCCAGTACAGAGCGAGTTTCCTACAATGAGCAGTTCTTC. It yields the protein CASTERVSYNEQFF.

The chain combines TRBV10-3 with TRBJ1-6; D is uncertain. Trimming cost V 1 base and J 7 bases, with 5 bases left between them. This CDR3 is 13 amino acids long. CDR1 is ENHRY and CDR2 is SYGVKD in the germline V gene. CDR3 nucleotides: TGTGCCATCAGTGAGTTCTCGAATTCACCCCTCCACTTT. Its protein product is CAISEFSNSPLHF.

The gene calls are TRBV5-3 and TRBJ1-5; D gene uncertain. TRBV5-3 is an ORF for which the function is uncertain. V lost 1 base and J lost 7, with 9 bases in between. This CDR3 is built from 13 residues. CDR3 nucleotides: TGTGCCAGAAGCTTGCGGTGGGCGCAGCCCCAGCATTTT. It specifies CARSLRWAQPQHF.

The CDR3 nucleotides are TGTGCCAGCAGCTTAACTAGCGGGAGGATCATCTACGAGCAGTACTTC. Its protein is CASSLTSGRIIYEQYF. The genes are TRBV5-6 and TRBJ2-7; 12 bases are shared with TRBD2. V shed 2 bases, J shed 3 bases, and the junction held 6 bases outside the gene matches. Per germline, CDR1 SGHDT and CDR2 YYEEEE. The CDR3 has 16 amino acids.

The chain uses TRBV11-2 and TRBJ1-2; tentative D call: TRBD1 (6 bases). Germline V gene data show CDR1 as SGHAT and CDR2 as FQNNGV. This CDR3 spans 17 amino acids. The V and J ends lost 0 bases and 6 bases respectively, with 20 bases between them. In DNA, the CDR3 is TGTGCCAGCAGCTTAGATCCTAGGCAGGGGAGAGGCAATGGCTACACCTTC. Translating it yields CASSLDPRQGRGNGYTF.

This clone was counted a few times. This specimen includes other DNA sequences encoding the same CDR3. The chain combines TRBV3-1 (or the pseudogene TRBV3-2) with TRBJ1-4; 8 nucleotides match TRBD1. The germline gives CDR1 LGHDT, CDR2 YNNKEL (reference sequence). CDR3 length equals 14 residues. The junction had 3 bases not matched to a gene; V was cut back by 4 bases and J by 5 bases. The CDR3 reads CASSPTGGNEKLFF. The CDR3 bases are TGTGCCAGCAGCCCCACAGGGGGGAATGAAAAACTGTTTTTT.

The CDR3 DNA reads TGTGCCAGCAGCCATACGGTTAAGGCGGCAGGGTTAGAGACCCAGTACTTC. Encoded protein: CASSHTVKAAGLETQYF. The V gene is TRBV3-1 (or the pseudogene TRBV3-2), the J gene TRBJ2-5, with D possibly TRBD1 on 5 matching bases. The CDR3 spans 17 residues. V lost 3 bases to trimming and J lost 4 bases, with 21 bases between them. Germline V gene lookup returns CDR1 LGHDT and CDR2 YNNKEL (reference sequence).

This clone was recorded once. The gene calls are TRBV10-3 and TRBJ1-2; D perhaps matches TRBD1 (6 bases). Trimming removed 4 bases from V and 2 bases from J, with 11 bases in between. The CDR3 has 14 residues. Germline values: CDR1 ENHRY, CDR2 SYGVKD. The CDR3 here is CAISGSGTNYGYTF. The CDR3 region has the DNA TGTGCCATCAGTGGCTCCGGGACAAACTATGGCTACACCTTC.

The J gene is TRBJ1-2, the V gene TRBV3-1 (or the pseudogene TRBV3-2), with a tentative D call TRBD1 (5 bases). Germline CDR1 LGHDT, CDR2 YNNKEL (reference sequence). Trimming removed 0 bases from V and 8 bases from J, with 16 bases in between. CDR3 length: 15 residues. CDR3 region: CASSQDGAAIEGYTF. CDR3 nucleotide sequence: TGTGCCAGCAGCCAAGATGGGGCGGCGATAGAGGGCTACACCTTC.

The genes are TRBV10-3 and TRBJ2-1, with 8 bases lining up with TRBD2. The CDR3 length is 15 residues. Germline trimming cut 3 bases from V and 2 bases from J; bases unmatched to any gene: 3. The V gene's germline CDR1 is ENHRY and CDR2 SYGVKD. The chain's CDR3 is CAISEGAGAYNEQFF. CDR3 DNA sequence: TGTGCCATCAGTGAAGGAGCGGGGGCCTACAATGAGCAGTTCTTC.

CDR3 protein: CASSLDRSGYGYTF. DNA for the CDR3: TGCGCCAGCAGCTTGGACAGGTCTGGCTATGGCTACACCTTC. The chain uses TRBV5-1 and TRBJ1-2; D possibly corresponds to TRBD1 (5 bases). V was trimmed by 0 bases and J by 4 bases, leaving 10 bases between them. Germline CDR1 reads SGHRS; CDR2 reads YFSETQ. CDR3 size: 14 residues.

The CDR3 coding sequence is TGCGCCAGCAGCCAAGTCAGTTCTAGCACAGATACGCAGTATTTT. This encodes CASSQVSSSTDTQYF. The V and J genes are TRBV4-1 and TRBJ2-3; D remains unclear. V was pared by 1 base and J by 0 bases, with 8 bases between. The CDR3 length is 15 residues. Germline V gene lookup returns CDR1 MGHRA and CDR2 YSYEKL.